This record concerns one TCR beta chain sequence. The antigen is undetermined. TCRdb's copy holds only in-frame clones and misses some; the assay was immunoSEQ multiplex PCR. The sample comprises more than 20,000 clones, about 85% of which are singletons, and less than 6% rests with the top ten. The record originates from a study of a mutant IDH1 vaccine in newly diagnosed glioma. Study at large: Radiotherapy, temozolomide, or both had been given previously, and both were given to most. General study points: Pseudoprogression seemed unlinked to shifts in top peripheral T cell clonotypes. Patients showed vaccine-induced immune responses at a rate of around 93%.

Stated time point: baseline, week 1 (first vaccination visit). The treatment: pre-vaccination baseline after standard-of-care therapy. The donors had new WHO grade 3 or 4 astrocytomas; these were IDH1-mutant and ATRX-lost. This clonotype originated in a man in his forties or fifties with glioma. The sample consisted of PBMCs, taken from a glioma patient treated with radiotherapy, temozolomide or both.

The CDR3 DNA is TGTGCCAGCAGTGCCAGCAGGGCTACATGGATGAACACTGAAGCTTTCTTT. The encoded protein is CASSASRATWMNTEAFF. The J gene is TRBJ1-1, the V gene TRBV6-1; D is possibly TRBD1 (5 bases). Germline lookup yields CDR1 MNHNS and CDR2 SASEGT. This CDR3 contains 17 residues. With 4 bases removed from V and 0 bases from J, the gap between germline ends came to 18 bases.